The sequence of this T cell receptor beta chain was determined in a study of T cells in Graves' hyperthyroidism and ophthalmopathy. Looked up from germline, CDR1 is MRHNA and CDR2 is SNTAGT. The V and J ends lost 5 bases and 2 bases, in that order; junction bases with no gene match: 8. CDR3 length: 15 amino acids. TCR beta CDR3 region amplification was performed from RNA transcripts. First-round RT-PCR of the TCR CDR3 relied on the HTBI primer set. One entry per CDR3 protein, called by TCRdb with MiXCR from the multiplex PCR reads. The sample yields around 300,000 distinct CDR3 sequences, roughly 22% seen once. Inclusion characteristics of ophthalmopathy patients comprised a Clinical Activity Score of at least 3, a NOSPECS grade of at least 4, and duration under 3 months. Those patients with uncontrolled infection, other autoimmune disease, pregnancy or lactation were excluded. In regard to this clonotype: No antigen is known for it.

Findings of the study overall: Peripheral blood also featured most of the thyroid clonotypes expanded above 0.001.

Sequenced sample: blood. The sequence was obtained from a man aged 25 to 45 with Graves' ophthalmopathy. The chain carries TRBV6-4 and TRBJ2-7; 8 bases align to TRBD1. The DNA for the CDR3 is TGTGCCAGCAGTTACACGGGACAGGAAACCTACGAGCAGTACTTC. It specifies CASSYTGQETYEQYF.